The rows below give T cell receptor beta chains drawn from one sample of a study of read filtering for tumor transcriptome and immune sequencing. Each CDR3 protein gets one entry after TCRdb re-called the reads with MiXCR. The table records approximately 93,000 distinct CDR3 sequences, about 22% of them present only once. Input material: a population of CD138-negative cells sorted from bone marrow. The origin of the receptors is a donor aged 40 or older with multiple myeloma. The CDR3 runs from the conserved cysteine through the conserved F or W. D genes are given only for firm matches. A row's size may be missing; if present it is once, few, many or a size class.

>-|TRBJ2-3|-|TRBV5-1
CASSLIEAYTDTQYF
TGCGCCAGCAGCTTGATCGAAGCCTACACAGATACGCAGTATTTT
>many|TRBJ1-2|-|TRBV18
CASSRNLGSDGYTF
TGTGCCAGCTCACGAAATCTTGGGAGCGATGGCTACACCTTC
>-|TRBJ2-3|-|TRBV5-8
CASSLPGRSTVTQYF
TGTGCCAGCAGCCTGCCGGGACGGAGCACAGTTACGCAGTATTTT
>many|TRBJ2-7|TRBD1|TRBV7-6
CASSLTGARLSEQYF
TGTGCCAGCAGCCTGACAGGGGCGCGGCTAAGCGAGCAGTACTTC
>many|TRBJ2-2|-|TRBV5-1
CASSFAGGGTGELFF
TGCGCCAGCAGCTTCGCAGGAGGCGGCACCGGGGAGCTGTTTTTT
>many|TRBJ2-1|-|TRBV20-1
CSARVPGIYEQFF
TGCAGTGCTAGAGTGCCCGGAATCTATGAGCAGTTCTTC
>-|TRBJ2-2|TRBD1|TRBV12-3/TRBV12-4
CASKDRRRPGELFF
TGCGCCAGCAAGGACAGGAGGCGTCCCGGGGAGCTGTTTTTT
>-|TRBJ1-2|-|TRBV5-1
CASSSGWGNYGYTF
TGCGCCAGCAGCTCAGGGTGGGGGAACTATGGCTACACCTTC
>few|TRBJ1-2|TRBD1|TRBV6-6
CASSSWDRGGNYGYTF
TGTGCCAGCAGTTCCTGGGACAGGGGCGGTAACTATGGCTACACCTTC
>few|TRBJ2-5|-|TRBV6-1
CASRERGTGQETQYF
TGTGCCAGCAGGGAAAGGGGAACAGGCCAAGAGACCCAGTACTTC
>many|TRBJ1-1|-|TRBV2
CASSQGHLEAEAFF
TGTGCCAGCTCCCAGGGGCACCTTGAGGCTGAAGCTTTCTTT
>few|TRBJ2-5|TRBD1|TRBV27
CASSLSDRGRETQYF
TGTGCCAGCAGTTTATCAGACAGGGGTCGAGAGACCCAGTACTTC
>few|TRBJ1-5|-|TRBV19
CASSPHVDQPQHF
TGTGCCAGTAGTCCCCACGTCGATCAGCCCCAGCATTTT
>many|TRBJ2-3|TRBD1|TRBV4-1
CASSQVEGTGVSTDTQYF
TGCGCCAGCAGCCAAGTTGAAGGGACAGGAGTTAGCACAGATACGCAGTATTTT
>-|TRBJ2-1|TRBD1|TRBV12-3/TRBV12-4
CASSYDRADGQFF
TGTGCCAGCAGTTATGACAGGGCCGATGGGCAGTTCTTC
>many|TRBJ2-7|TRBD1|TRBV28
CASSPILRTGYEQYF
TGTGCCAGCAGCCCCATTTTGCGGACAGGCTACGAGCAGTACTTC
>many|TRBJ2-1|TRBD2|TRBV4-2
CASSQDVLAGNNEQFF
TGTGCCAGCAGCCAAGATGTACTAGCGGGGAACAATGAGCAGTTCTTC
>many|TRBJ1-4|-|TRBV5-1
CASSLDMREKLFF
TGCGCCAGCAGCTTGGACATGCGTGAAAAACTGTTTTTT
>-|TRBJ1-1|TRBD1|TRBV5-1
CASSYPGQVLTEAFF
TGCGCCAGCAGCTATCCGGGACAGGTCCTCACTGAAGCTTTCTTT
>many|TRBJ1-1|-|TRBV14
CASSQAGQKAFF
TGTGCCAGCAGCCAAGCTGGGCAGAAAGCTTTCTTT
>many|TRBJ1-1|-|TRBV15
CATSRDGGGNTEAFF
TGTGCCACCAGCAGAGATGGAGGAGGGAACACTGAAGCTTTCTTT
>-|TRBJ1-2|-|TRBV12-3/TRBV12-4
CASGLGTTGSYGYTF
TGTGCCAGCGGTTTAGGGACCACAGGGTCCTATGGCTACACCTTC
>-|TRBJ2-5|TRBD1|TRBV5-1
CASGPDRGQETQYF
TGCGCCAGCGGCCCCGACAGGGGGCAAGAGACCCAGTACTTC
>many|TRBJ1-1|TRBD1|TRBV3-1
CASSRDRSEAFF
TGTGCCAGCAGCCGGGACAGAAGTGAAGCTTTCTTT
>many|TRBJ2-1|-|TRBV5-1
CASSLRTGGDEQFF
TGCGCCAGCAGCTTACGGACAGGAGGGGATGAGCAGTTCTTC
>many|TRBJ1-1|-|TRBV20-1
CSARVRGTEAFF
TGCAGTGCTAGAGTTCGGGGGACTGAAGCTTTCTTT
>many|TRBJ2-5|-|TRBV20-1
CSARDREETQYF
TGCAGTGCTAGGGACAGAGAAGAGACCCAGTACTTC
>-|TRBJ2-5|-|TRBV29-1
CSVEPQQETQYF
TGCAGCGTTGAGCCTCAGCAAGAGACCCAGTACTTC
>many|TRBJ2-5|-|TRBV20-1
CSARDLSSQYF
TGCAGTGCTAGAGATCTTAGCTCCCAGTACTTC
>medium-sized|TRBJ2-1|-|TRBV19
CASSIGRQGREEQFF
TGTGCCAGTAGTATTGGGAGACAGGGTCGGGAGGAGCAGTTCTTC
>few|TRBJ2-2|-|TRBV5-1
CASSPSWGVRDTGELFF
TGCGCCAGCAGCCCCAGCTGGGGGGTCCGAGACACCGGGGAGCTGTTTTTT
>few|TRBJ1-5|-|TRBV7-2
CASSLAARGPQHF
TGTGCCAGCAGCTTAGCCGCCCGGGGGCCCCAGCATTTT
>many|TRBJ1-1|-|TRBV7-9
CASSAPKGRPGNTEAFF
TGTGCCAGCAGCGCCCCGAAGGGGCGCCCCGGGAACACTGAAGCTTTCTTT
>few|TRBJ1-1|-|TRBV11-2
CASSQSVRVKSEAFF
TGTGCCAGCAGCCAGTCAGTCAGGGTGAAATCTGAAGCTTTCTTT
>many|TRBJ2-7|TRBD2|TRBV5-1
CASSFTSGSSYEQYF
TGCGCCAGCAGCTTTACTAGCGGGTCCTCCTACGAGCAGTACTTC
>many|TRBJ2-7|-|TRBV9
CASSVGVASYEQYF
TGTGCCAGCAGCGTAGGCGTAGCCTCCTACGAGCAGTACTTC
>few|TRBJ1-5|-|TRBV19
CASSIRTAYSNQPQHF
TGTGCCAGTAGTATTCGGACAGCTTATAGCAATCAGCCCCAGCATTTT
>-|TRBJ1-6|-|TRBV20-1
CSAIPFGTVPYNSPLHF
TGCAGTGCAATCCCTTTCGGGACGGTCCCCTATAATTCACCCCTCCACTTT
>many|TRBJ2-2|-|TRBV28
CASTRYGELFF
TGTGCCAGCACCCGTTATGGGGAGCTGTTTTTT
>many|TRBJ1-1|-|TRBV5-6
CASSLERHEAFF
TGTGCCAGCAGCTTGGAGAGACATGAAGCTTTCTTT
>many|TRBJ2-7|-|TRBV5-1
CASTHSYEQYF
TGCGCCAGCACGCACTCCTACGAGCAGTACTTC
>many|TRBJ1-4|-|TRBV7-9
CASTRKDGRNEKLFF
TGTGCCAGCACCCGAAAAGACGGACGGAATGAAAAACTGTTTTTT
>-|TRBJ2-2|-|TRBV7-2
CASSSTATNTGELFF
TGTGCCAGCAGCTCGACGGCAACGAACACCGGGGAGCTGTTTTTT
>many|TRBJ2-3|-|TRBV28
CASSFAGKRTDTQYF
TGTGCCAGCAGCTTCGCGGGAAAGAGGACAGATACGCAGTATTTT
>-|TRBJ1-6|TRBD1|TRBV2
CASRNRGSSYNSPLHF
TGTGCCAGCAGAAACAGGGGAAGCTCCTATAATTCACCCCTCCACTTT
>many|TRBJ1-5|-|TRBV28
CASSLRTATNQPQHF
TGTGCCAGCAGTTTGAGGACAGCCACCAATCAGCCCCAGCATTTT
>many|TRBJ2-7|-|TRBV5-1
CASRSGPGYEQYF
TGCGCCAGCAGGTCGGGACCCGGCTACGAGCAGTACTTC
>-|TRBJ2-5|TRBD2|TRBV3-1
CASSQVDGGALETQYF
TGTGCCAGCAGTCAAGTAGACGGGGGGGCTTTAGAGACCCAGTACTTC
>-|TRBJ1-1|TRBD1|TRBV29-1
CNVRTGNTEAFF
TGCAACGTTCGGACAGGAAACACTGAAGCTTTCTTT
>few|TRBJ1-3|-|TRBV29-1
CSVAGQEENTIYF
TGCAGCGTTGCCGGGCAGGAGGAAAACACCATATATTTT
>once|TRBJ2-2|-|TRBV6-5
CASSYGDVTGRGPGGLFF
TGTGCCAGCAGTTACGGGGATGTGACAGGTCGGGGACCCGGGGGGCTGTTTTTT
>many|TRBJ2-5|-|TRBV7-9
CASSLFSHETQYF
TGTGCCAGCAGCTTATTTTCCCACGAGACCCAGTACTTC
>many|TRBJ1-4|-|TRBV7-8
CASSSRSATNEKLFF
TGTGCCAGCAGCTCCCGATCTGCAACTAATGAAAAACTGTTTTTT
>many|TRBJ1-1|-|TRBV20-1
CSARDLVWQGVESTTEAFF
TGCAGTGCTAGAGATCTCGTTTGGCAGGGAGTAGAGTCGACCACTGAAGCTTTCTTT
>-|TRBJ2-5|TRBD2|TRBV2
CATSLNELAGVQETQYF
TGTGCCACCAGCCTCAACGAGCTAGCGGGGGTACAAGAGACCCAGTACTTC
>-|TRBJ2-3|-|TRBV20-1
CSASRRDGDLYTQYF
TGCAGTGCTAGTCGCCGGGACGGGGATTTGTATACGCAGTATTTT
>many|TRBJ1-1|-|TRBV30
CAWSVRLNTEAFF
TGTGCCTGGAGTGTACGGTTGAACACTGAAGCTTTCTTT
>many|TRBJ2-5|TRBD2|TRBV5-1
CASTGGRAAETQYF
TGCGCCAGCACCGGAGGGAGGGCGGCGGAGACCCAGTACTTC
>many|TRBJ1-5|-|TRBV21-1
CASSIQGAGDPCQPQHF
TGTGCCAGCAGCATACAGGGGGCAGGGGATCCGTGTCAGCCCCAGCATTTT